This T cell receptor (beta chain) originates from a study of identical twins. This CDR3 has 14 amino acids. Germline CDR1 reads SGHTA; CDR2 reads FQGNSA. The ends were cut back, 4 bases at V and 4 bases at J, with 13 bases in the middle. Template switching added a universal primer site; cDNA carried unique molecular identifiers. MiXCR, applied by TCRdb to the 5' RACE reads, yields one record per CDR3 protein. The profile covers 1.5 million or so distinct CDR3 sequences, with about 31% appearing a single time and 0.27% taken by the ten largest. Regarding the study as a whole: Memory repertoires lacked the insertion deficit that abundant cord blood beta clonotypes showed.

All of the donors were Caucasians in good health. This clonotype was seen more than once but under ten times. Its antigen is unknown. The sequence derives from a newborn girl in good health. The chain recombines TRBV7-2 with TRBJ1-2; the D is unclear. Sequencing was done on a sample of cord blood. The CDR3 loop reads CASSSSPRGYGYTF. The CDR3 DNA sequence: TGTGCCAGCAGCTCGTCCCCCCGGGGCTATGGCTACACCTTC. Complete variable domain (other parts from reference TRBV7-2 and TRBJ1-2): GAGVSQSPSNKVTEKGKDVELRCDPISGHTALYWYRQSLGQGLEFLIYFQGNSAPDKSGLPSDRFSAERTGGSVSTLTIQRTQQEDSAVYLCASSSSPRGYGYTFGSGTRLTVV.